This T cell receptor (beta chain) was sequenced in a study of cytomegalovirus exposure and HLA in healthy donors. The PCR made use of 60 Vbeta and 13 Jbeta primers. The assay was immunoSEQ multiplex PCR, and TCRdb's table has in-frame clones only and misses some. The sample yields approximately 170,000 clones, around 77% seen once. J was trimmed by 4 bases and V by 6 bases; bases with no gene match: 11. CDR3 size: 15 residues. Per germline, CDR1 SEHNR and CDR2 FQNEAQ (reference sequence). The sample comprised PBMCs. This TCR was sampled from a woman in her forties in good health and CMV-seronegative. This chain connects TRBV7-9 to TRBJ1-1, with TRBD1 identical over 7 bases. The CDR3 sequence: CASSPQGGGGTEAFF. The DNA for the CDR3 is TGTGCCAGCAGTCCGCAGGGGGGTGGCGGCACTGAAGCTTTCTTT.